The entry below describes one TCR beta chain. Each CDR3 protein is one row after TCRdb ran MiXCR on the 5' RACE reads. This repertoire shows approximately 130,000 distinct CDR3 sequences, nearly 15% found once; its top ten account for roughly 43%. This sample is part of a study of T cells after yellow fever vaccination. The junction had 8 bases not matched to a gene; V was cut back by 1 base and J by 4 bases. This CDR3 region has 16 residues. Per the germline V gene, CDR1 is SGHKS and CDR2 is YYEKEE (reference sequence). The source is a man aged 18 to 35 who received the YFV17D yellow fever vaccine. The rearrangement links TRBV5-5 to TRBJ2-3; TRBD2 aligns across 8 bases. The sequencing here drew on CD8+ T cells sorted from PBMCs, taken 5 days after the yellow fever booster vaccination. The CDR3 is CASSLLGGGYADTQYF. CDR3 sequence (DNA): TGTGCCAGCAGCTTGCTGGGCGGGGGGTATGCAGATACGCAGTATTTT.